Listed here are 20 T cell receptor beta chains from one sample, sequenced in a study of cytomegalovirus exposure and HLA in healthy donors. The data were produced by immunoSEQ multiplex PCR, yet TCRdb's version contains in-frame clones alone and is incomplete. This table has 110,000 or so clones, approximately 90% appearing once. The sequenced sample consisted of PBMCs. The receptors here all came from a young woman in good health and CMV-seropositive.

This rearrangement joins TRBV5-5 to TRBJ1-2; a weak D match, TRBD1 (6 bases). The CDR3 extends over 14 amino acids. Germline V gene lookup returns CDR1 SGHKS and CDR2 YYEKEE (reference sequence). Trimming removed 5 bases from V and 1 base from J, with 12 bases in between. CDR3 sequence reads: CASSSLQGNYGYTF. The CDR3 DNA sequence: TGTGCCAGCAGTTCCTTACAGGGTAACTATGGCTACACCTTC.

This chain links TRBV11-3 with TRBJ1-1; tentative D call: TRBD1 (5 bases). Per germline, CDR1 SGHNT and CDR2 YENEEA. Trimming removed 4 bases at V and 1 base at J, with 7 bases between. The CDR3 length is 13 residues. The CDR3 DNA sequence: TGTGCCAGCAGCTCCACAGGGAACACTGAAGCTTTCTTT. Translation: CASSSTGNTEAFF.

The CDR3 protein is CASSSSVGDWRDEQYF. The CDR3 DNA reads TGTGCCAGCAGCTCCTCCGTGGGGGACTGGAGGGACGAGCAGTACTTC. V gene TRBV11-3 combines with J gene TRBJ2-7; D perhaps matches TRBD2 (6 bases). Germline V CDR1 and CDR2: SGHNT, YENEEA. V lost 4 bases and J 5 bases, leaving 21 bases between the germline ends. The CDR3 runs to 16 residues.

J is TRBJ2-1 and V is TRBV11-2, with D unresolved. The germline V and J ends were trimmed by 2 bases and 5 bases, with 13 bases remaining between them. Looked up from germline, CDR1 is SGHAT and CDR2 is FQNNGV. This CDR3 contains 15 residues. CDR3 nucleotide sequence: TGTGCCAGCAGCTTACTCTACAAGACTCACAATGAGCAGTTCTTC. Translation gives CASSLLYKTHNEQFF.

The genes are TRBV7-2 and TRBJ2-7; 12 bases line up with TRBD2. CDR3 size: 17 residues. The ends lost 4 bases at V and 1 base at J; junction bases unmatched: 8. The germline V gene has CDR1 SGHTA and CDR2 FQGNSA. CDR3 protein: CASSSRAGTSGSYEQYF. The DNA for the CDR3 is TGTGCCAGCAGCTCAAGGGCCGGGACTAGCGGGTCCTACGAGCAGTACTTC.

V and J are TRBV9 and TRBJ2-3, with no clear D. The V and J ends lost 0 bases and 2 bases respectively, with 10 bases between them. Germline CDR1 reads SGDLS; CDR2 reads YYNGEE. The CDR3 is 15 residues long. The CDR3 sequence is CASSVAPGSTDTQYF. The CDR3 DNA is TGTGCCAGCAGCGTAGCTCCGGGTTCCACAGATACGCAGTATTTT.

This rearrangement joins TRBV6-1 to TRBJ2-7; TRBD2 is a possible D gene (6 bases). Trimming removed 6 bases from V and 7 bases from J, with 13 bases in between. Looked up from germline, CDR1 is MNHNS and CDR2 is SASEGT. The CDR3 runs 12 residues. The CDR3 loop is CASSPGEWEQYF. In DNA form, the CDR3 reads TGTGCCAGCAGCCCGGGGGAATGGGAGCAGTACTTC.

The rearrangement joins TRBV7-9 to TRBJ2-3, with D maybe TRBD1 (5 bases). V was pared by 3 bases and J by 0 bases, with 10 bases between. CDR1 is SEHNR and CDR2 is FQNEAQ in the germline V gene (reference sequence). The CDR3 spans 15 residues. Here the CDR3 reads CASSFFRDSTDTQYF. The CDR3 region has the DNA TGTGCCAGCAGCTTTTTCAGGGATAGCACAGATACGCAGTATTTT.

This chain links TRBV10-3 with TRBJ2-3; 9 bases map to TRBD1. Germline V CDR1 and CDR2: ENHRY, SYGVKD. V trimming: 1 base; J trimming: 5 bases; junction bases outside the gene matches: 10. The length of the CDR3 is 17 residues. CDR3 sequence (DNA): TGTGCCATCAGTGAGTTTAGACGGGACAGGGTCATAGATACGCAGTATTTT. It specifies CAISEFRRDRVIDTQYF.

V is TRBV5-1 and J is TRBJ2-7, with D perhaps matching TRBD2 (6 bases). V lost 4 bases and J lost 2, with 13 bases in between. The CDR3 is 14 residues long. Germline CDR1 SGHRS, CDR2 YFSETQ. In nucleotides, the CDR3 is TGCGCCAGCAGCGCCGGGACTTCGACCTACGAGCAGTACTTC. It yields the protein CASSAGTSTYEQYF.

The CDR3 region has the DNA TGTGCCAGCAGCTTAGCTGAGGCTTACTACGAGCAGTACTTC. Translation: CASSLAEAYYEQYF. The chain carries TRBV7-2 and TRBJ2-7; D gene uncertain. V lost 0 bases and J lost 3, with 9 bases in between. The CDR3 sequence is 14 residues long. Germline CDR1 is SGHTA and CDR2 is FQGNSA.

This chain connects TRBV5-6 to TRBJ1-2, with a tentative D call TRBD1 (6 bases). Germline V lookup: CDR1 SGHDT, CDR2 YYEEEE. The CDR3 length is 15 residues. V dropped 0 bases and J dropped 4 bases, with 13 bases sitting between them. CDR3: CASSLVGGRSYGYTF. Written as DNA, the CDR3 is TGTGCCAGCAGCTTGGTCGGGGGGCGAAGCTATGGCTACACCTTC. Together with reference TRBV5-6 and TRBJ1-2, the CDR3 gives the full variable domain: DAGVTQSPTHLIKTRGQQVTLRCSPKSGHDTVSWYQQALGQGPQFIFQYYEEEERQRGNFPDRFSGHQFPNYSSELNVNALLLGDSALYLCASSLVGGRSYGYTFGSGTRLTVV.

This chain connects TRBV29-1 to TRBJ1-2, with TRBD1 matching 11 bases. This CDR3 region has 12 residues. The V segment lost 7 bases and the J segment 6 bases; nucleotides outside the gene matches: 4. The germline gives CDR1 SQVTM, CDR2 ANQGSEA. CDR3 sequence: CSAGQGANGYTF. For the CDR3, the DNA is TGCAGCGCCGGACAGGGGGCCAATGGCTACACCTTC.

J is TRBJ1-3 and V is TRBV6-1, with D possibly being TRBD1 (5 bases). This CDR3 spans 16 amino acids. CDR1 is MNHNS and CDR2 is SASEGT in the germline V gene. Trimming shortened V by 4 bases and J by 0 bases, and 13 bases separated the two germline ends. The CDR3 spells CASSVTDTRSGNTIYF. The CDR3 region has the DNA TGTGCCAGCAGTGTGACAGACACCCGCTCTGGAAACACCATATATTTT.

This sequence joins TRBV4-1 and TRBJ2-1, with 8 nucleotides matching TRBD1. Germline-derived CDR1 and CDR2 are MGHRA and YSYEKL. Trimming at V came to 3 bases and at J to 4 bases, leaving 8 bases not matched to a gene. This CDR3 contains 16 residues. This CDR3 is CASSQGGQEDYNEQFF. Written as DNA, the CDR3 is TGCGCCAGCAGCCAGGGGGGACAGGAGGATTACAATGAGCAGTTCTTC.

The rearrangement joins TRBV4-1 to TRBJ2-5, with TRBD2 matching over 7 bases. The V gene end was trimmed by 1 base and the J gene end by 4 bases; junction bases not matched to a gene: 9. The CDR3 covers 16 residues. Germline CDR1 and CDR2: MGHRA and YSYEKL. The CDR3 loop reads CASSQGRLAEGETQYF. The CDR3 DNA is TGCGCCAGCAGCCAAGGGCGGCTAGCGGAGGGAGAGACCCAGTACTTC.

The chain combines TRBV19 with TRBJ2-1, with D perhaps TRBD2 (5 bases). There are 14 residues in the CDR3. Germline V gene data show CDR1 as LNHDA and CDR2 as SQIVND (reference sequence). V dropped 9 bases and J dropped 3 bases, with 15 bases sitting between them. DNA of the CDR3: TGTGCCAGCAGCCCCTCGGGGAACTACAATGAGCAGTTCTTC. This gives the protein CASSPSGNYNEQFF.

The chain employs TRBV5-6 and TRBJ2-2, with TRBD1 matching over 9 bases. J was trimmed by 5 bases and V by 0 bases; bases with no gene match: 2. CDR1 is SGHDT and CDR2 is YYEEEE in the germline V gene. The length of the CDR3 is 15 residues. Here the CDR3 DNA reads TGTGCCAGCAGCTTGGGGACAGGGGTTACCGGGGAGCTGTTTTTT. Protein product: CASSLGTGVTGELFF.

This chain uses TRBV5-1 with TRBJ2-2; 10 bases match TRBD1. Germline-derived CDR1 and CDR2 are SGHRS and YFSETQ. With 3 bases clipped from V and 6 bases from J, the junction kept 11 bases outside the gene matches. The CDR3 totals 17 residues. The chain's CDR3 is CASSYLLTGGVPGELFF. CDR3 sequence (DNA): TGCGCCAGCAGCTACTTATTGACAGGGGGCGTGCCCGGGGAGCTGTTTTTT.

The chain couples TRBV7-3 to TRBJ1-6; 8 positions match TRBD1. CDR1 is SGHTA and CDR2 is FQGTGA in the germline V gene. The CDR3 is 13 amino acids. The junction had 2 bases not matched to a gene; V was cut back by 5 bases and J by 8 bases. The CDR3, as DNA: TGTGCCAGCAGCCCGACAGGGGATTCACCCCTCCACTTT. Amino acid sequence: CASSPTGDSPLHF.